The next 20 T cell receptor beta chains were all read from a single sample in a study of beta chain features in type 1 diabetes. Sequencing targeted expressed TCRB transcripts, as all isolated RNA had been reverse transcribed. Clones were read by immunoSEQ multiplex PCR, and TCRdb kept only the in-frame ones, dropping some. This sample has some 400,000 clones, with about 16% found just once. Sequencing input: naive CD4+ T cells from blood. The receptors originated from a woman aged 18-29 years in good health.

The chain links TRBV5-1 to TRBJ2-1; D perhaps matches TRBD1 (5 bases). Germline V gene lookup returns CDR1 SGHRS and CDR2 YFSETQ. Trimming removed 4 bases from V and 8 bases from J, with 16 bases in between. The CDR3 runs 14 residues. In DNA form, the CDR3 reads TGCGCCAGCAGCGGCCGGACATTTAAGGATGAGCAGTTCTTC. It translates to CASSGRTFKDEQFF.

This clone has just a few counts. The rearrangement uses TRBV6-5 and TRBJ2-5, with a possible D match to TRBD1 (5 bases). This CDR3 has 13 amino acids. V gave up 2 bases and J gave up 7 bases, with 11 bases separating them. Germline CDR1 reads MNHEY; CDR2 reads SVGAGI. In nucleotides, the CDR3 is TGTGCCAGCAGTTACGGCAGGGAAGGGACCCAGTACTTC. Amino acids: CASSYGREGTQYF.

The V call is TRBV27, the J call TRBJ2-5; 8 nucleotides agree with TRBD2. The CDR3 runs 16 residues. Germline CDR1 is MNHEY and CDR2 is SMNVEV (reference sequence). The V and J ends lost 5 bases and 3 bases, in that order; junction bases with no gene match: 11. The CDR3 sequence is CASSRGGGAGEETQYF. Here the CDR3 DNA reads TGTGCCAGCAGTAGGGGAGGTGGAGCGGGGGAAGAGACCCAGTACTTC.

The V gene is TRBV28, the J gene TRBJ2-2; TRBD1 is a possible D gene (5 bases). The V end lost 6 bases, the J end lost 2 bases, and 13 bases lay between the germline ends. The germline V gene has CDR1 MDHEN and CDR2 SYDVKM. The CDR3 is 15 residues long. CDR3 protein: CASSLPQGNTGELFF. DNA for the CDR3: TGTGCCAGCAGCCTACCCCAGGGCAACACCGGGGAGCTGTTTTTT.

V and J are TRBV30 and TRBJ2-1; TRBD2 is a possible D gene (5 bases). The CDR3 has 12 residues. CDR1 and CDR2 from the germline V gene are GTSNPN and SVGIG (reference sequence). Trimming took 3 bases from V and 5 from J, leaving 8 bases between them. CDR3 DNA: TGTGCCTGGAGCAGCGGAAACAATGAGCAGTTCTTC. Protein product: CAWSSGNNEQFF.

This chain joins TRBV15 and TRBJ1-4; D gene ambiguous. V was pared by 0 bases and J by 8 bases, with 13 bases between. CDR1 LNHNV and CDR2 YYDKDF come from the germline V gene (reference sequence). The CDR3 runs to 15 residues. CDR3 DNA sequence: TGTGCCACCAGCAGAGATCCGGGGTTTGGGGAAAAACTGTTTTTT. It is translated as CATSRDPGFGEKLFF.

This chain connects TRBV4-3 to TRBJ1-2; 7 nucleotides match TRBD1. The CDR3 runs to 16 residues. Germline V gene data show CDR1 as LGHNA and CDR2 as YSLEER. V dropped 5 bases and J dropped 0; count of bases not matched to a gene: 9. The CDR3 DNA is TGCGCCAGCAGCGAGGGACAGCCTAATACTAACTATGGCTACACCTTC. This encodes CASSEGQPNTNYGYTF.

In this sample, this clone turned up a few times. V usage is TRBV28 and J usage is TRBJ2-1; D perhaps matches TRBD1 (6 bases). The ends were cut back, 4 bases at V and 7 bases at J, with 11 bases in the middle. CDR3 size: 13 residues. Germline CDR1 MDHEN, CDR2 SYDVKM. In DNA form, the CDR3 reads TGTGCCAGCAGTTCAGGGGCGAAAAATGAGCAGTTCTTC. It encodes CASSSGAKNEQFF.

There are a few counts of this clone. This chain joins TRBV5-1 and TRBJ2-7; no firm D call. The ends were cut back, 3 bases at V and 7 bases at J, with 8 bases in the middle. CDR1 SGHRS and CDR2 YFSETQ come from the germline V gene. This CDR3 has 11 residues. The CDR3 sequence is CASSSPREQYF. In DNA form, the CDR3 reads TGCGCCAGCAGCTCCCCCAGGGAGCAGTACTTC.

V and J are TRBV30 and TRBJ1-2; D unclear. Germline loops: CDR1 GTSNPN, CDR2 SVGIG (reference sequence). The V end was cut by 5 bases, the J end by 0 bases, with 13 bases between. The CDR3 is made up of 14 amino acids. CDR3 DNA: TGTGCCTGGGGTGGGCAGGTCCCTAACTATGGCTACACCTTC. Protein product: CAWGGQVPNYGYTF.

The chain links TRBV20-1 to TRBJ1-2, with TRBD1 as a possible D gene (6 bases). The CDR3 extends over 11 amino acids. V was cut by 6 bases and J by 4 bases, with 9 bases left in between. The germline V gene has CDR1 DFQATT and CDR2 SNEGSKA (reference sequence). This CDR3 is CSATGSYGYTF. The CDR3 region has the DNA TGCAGTGCCACAGGGAGCTATGGCTACACCTTC.

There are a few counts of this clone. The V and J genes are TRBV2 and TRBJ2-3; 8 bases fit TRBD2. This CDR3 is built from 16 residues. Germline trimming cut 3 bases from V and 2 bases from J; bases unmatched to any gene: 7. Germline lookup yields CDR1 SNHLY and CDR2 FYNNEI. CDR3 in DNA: TGTGCCAGCAGTGAGGCGGGAGGCCCAGACACAGATACGCAGTATTTT. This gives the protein CASSEAGGPDTDTQYF. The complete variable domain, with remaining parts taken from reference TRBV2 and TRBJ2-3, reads EPEVTQTPSHQVTQMGQEVILRCVPISNHLYFYWYRQILGQKVEFLVSFYNNEISEKSEIFDDQFSVERPDGSNFTLKIRSTKLEDSAMYFCASSEAGGPDTDTQYFGPGTRLTVL.

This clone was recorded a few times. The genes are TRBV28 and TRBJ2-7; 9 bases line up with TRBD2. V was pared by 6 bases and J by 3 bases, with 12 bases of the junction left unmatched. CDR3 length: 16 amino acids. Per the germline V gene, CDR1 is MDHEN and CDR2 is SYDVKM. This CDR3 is CASSLPPAGGFYEQYF. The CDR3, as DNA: TGTGCCAGCAGCCTGCCCCCAGCGGGAGGCTTCTACGAGCAGTACTTC.

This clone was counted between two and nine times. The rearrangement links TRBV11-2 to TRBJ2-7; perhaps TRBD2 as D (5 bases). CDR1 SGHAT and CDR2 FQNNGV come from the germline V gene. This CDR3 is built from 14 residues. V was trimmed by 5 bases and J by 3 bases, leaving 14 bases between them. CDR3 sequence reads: CASSPTTGSYEQYF. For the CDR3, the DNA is TGTGCCAGCAGCCCGACGACTGGGAGCTACGAGCAGTACTTC.

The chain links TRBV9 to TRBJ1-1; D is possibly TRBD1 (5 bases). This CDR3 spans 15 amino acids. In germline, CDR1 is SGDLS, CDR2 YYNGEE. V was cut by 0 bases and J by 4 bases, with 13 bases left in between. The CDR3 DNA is TGTGCCAGCAGCGTAGATGGAGGGGTGTTCACTGAAGCTTTCTTT. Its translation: CASSVDGGVFTEAFF.

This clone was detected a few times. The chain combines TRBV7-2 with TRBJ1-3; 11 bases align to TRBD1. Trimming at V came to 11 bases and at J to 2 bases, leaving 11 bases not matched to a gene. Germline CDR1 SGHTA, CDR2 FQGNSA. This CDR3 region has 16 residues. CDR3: CASLRTGGFTGNTIYF. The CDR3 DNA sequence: TGTGCCTCCTTGAGGACAGGGGGCTTTACTGGAAACACCATATATTTT. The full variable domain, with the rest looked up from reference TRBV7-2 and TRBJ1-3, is GAGVSQSPSNKVTEKGKDVELRCDPISGHTALYWYRQSLGQGLEFLIYFQGNSAPDKSGLPSDRFSAERTGGSVSTLTIQRTQQEDSAVYLCASLRTGGFTGNTIYFGEGSWLTVV.

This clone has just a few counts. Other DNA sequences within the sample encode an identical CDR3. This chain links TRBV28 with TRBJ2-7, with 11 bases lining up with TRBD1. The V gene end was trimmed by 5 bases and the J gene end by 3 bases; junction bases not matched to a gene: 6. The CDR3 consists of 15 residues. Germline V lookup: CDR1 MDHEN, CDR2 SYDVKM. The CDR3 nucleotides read TGTGCCAGCAGTGCCCCCGGGACAGGGGGCTACGAGCAGTACTTC. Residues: CASSAPGTGGYEQYF.

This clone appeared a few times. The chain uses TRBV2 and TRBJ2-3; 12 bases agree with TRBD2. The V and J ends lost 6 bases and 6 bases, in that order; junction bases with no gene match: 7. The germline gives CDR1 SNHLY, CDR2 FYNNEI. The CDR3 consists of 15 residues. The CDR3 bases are TGTGCCAGCAGAGGACTAGCGGGATGGGCCGATACGCAGTATTTT. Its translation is CASRGLAGWADTQYF.

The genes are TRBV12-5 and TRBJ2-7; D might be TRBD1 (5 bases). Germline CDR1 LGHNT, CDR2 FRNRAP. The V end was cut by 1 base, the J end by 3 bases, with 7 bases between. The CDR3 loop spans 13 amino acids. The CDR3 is CASGLAGFYEQYF. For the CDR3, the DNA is TGTGCTAGTGGTTTGGCAGGGTTCTACGAGCAGTACTTC. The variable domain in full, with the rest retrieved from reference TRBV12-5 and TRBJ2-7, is DARVTQTPRHKVTEMGQEVTMRCQPILGHNTVFWYRQTMMQGLELLAYFRNRAPLDDSGMPKDRFSAEMPDATLATLKIQPSEPRDSAVYFCASGLAGFYEQYFGPGTRLTVT.

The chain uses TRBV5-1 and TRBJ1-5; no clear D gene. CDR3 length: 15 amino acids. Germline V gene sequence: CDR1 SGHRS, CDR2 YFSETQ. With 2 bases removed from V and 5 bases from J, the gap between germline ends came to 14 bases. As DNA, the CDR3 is TGCGCCAGCAGCTTTTGGGGTGGGCGGGATCAGCCCCAGCATTTT. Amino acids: CASSFWGGRDQPQHF. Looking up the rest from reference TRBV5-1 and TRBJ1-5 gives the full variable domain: KAGVTQTPRYLIKTRGQQVTLSCSPISGHRSVSWYQQTPGQGLQFLFEYFSETQRNKGNFPGRFSGRQFSNSRSEMNVSTLELGDSALYLCASSFWGGRDQPQHFGDGTRLSIL.